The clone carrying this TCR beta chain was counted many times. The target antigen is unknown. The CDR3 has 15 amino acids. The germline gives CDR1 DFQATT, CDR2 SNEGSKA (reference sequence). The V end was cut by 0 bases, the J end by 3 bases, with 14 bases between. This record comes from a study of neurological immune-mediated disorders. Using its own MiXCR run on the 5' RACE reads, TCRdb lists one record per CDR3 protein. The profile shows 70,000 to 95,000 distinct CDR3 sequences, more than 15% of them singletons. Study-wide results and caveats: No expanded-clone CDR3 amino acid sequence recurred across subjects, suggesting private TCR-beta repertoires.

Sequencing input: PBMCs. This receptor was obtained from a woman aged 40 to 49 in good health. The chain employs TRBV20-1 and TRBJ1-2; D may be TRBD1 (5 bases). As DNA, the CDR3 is TGCAGTGCTAGAGATCCGAGGACAACAGACTATGGCTACACCTTC. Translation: CSARDPRTTDYGYTF.